This is a list of T cell receptor beta chains from one sample in a study of regulatory T cells in long-lasting Graves disease. Each CDR3 protein gets one entry after TCRdb re-called the multiplex PCR reads with MiXCR. The sample has 200,000 to 250,000 distinct CDR3 sequences, 15% to 20% seen once. The data were also submitted as part of a second study, on T cells in Graves' hyperthyroidism and ophthalmopathy.

The source was peripheral blood mononuclear cells (PBMCs), collected at new diagnosis, from a patient treated with antithyroid drugs. The source is a woman aged 25 to 39 with Graves disease. Each CDR3 is given with its conserved first and last residue. Each record gives: J gene, clone size, D gene, V gene, CDR3 DNA, CDR3 protein. A D gene is named only where the DNA matches it firmly. Rows give clone size only sometimes, using once, few, many, or a class for an expanded clone.

j_call: TRBJ1-2; clone_size: .; d_call: TRBD1; v_call: TRBV2; cdr3_nt: TGTGCCAGCAGACCTGGGACAGGGGGTATAGATGGCTACACCTTC; cdr3_aa: CASRPGTGGIDGYTF
j_call: TRBJ2-7; clone_size: .; d_call: .; v_call: TRBV20-1; cdr3_nt: TGCAGTGCTACTGCCGGGACAGACGCTCTGGGGGGAATTTACGAGCAGTACTTC; cdr3_aa: CSATAGTDALGGIYEQYF
j_call: TRBJ2-1; clone_size: many; d_call: .; v_call: TRBV7-6; cdr3_nt: TGTGCCAGCAGCTTACCCCCCGGGAGTTATGAGCAGTTCTTC; cdr3_aa: CASSLPPGSYEQFF
j_call: TRBJ2-7; clone_size: many; d_call: TRBD2; v_call: TRBV7-9; cdr3_nt: TGTGCCAGCAGATCTTTCGGGGGGACCTCCTACGAGCAGTACTTC; cdr3_aa: CASRSFGGTSYEQYF
j_call: TRBJ2-5; clone_size: many; d_call: TRBD1; v_call: TRBV27; cdr3_nt: TGTGCCAGCAGTCCCCGGGACAGCACCAGAAAGGAGACCCAGTACTTC; cdr3_aa: CASSPRDSTRKETQYF
j_call: TRBJ1-6; clone_size: many; d_call: .; v_call: TRBV6-5; cdr3_nt: TGTGCCAGCAGTTACTCGAAGAGAGGGAGCTCCTATAATTCACCCCTCCACTTT; cdr3_aa: CASSYSKRGSSYNSPLHF
j_call: TRBJ2-1; clone_size: .; d_call: TRBD1; v_call: TRBV15; cdr3_nt: TGTGCCACCAGCACCGGGACAGGGGGAACATACAATGAGCAGTTCTTC; cdr3_aa: CATSTGTGGTYNEQFF
j_call: TRBJ1-6; clone_size: many; d_call: .; v_call: TRBV30; cdr3_nt: TGTGCCTGGAGCCGGACAGATGGGGTCTATAATTCACCCCTCCACTTT; cdr3_aa: CAWSRTDGVYNSPLHF
j_call: TRBJ2-2; clone_size: many; d_call: .; v_call: TRBV5-1; cdr3_nt: TGCGCCAGCAGCTTGGAAGCCGGGGAGCTGTTTTTT; cdr3_aa: CASSLEAGELFF
j_call: TRBJ2-7; clone_size: .; d_call: .; v_call: TRBV27; cdr3_nt: TGTGCCAGCTTTTACGGGGGATACGAGCAGTACTTC; cdr3_aa: CASFYGGYEQYF
j_call: TRBJ2-2; clone_size: many; d_call: TRBD1; v_call: TRBV6-4; cdr3_nt: TGTGCCAGCAGTGACGGGACAGGGAACACCGGGGAGCTGTTTTTT; cdr3_aa: CASSDGTGNTGELFF
j_call: TRBJ2-1; clone_size: many; d_call: .; v_call: TRBV20-1; cdr3_nt: TGCAGTGCTCCCCCCCCGCGAGCGGGCTTCTACAATGAGCAGTTCTTC; cdr3_aa: CSAPPPRAGFYNEQFF
j_call: TRBJ1-3; clone_size: many; d_call: .; v_call: TRBV6-5; cdr3_nt: TGTGCCAGCAGTTACCTCCAAGGCGGAAACACCATATATTTT; cdr3_aa: CASSYLQGGNTIYF
j_call: TRBJ2-6; clone_size: many; d_call: .; v_call: TRBV2; cdr3_nt: TGTGCCTTGGGCACAGGGAGGCCTGGGGCCAACGTCCTGACTTTC; cdr3_aa: CALGTGRPGANVLTF
j_call: TRBJ1-6; clone_size: .; d_call: .; v_call: TRBV28; cdr3_nt: TGTGCCAGCACCTCGGGGGTAGGGCCACCCCTCCACTTT; cdr3_aa: CASTSGVGPPLHF
j_call: TRBJ2-2; clone_size: many; d_call: .; v_call: TRBV19; cdr3_nt: TGTGCCAGAACGGGTCACGGGGAGCTGTTTTTT; cdr3_aa: CARTGHGELFF
j_call: TRBJ2-1; clone_size: few; d_call: TRBD2; v_call: TRBV30; cdr3_nt: TGTGCCTGGAGTTCAGTGGGACTAGCGGGTAATGAGCAGTTCTTC; cdr3_aa: CAWSSVGLAGNEQFF
j_call: TRBJ2-1; clone_size: .; d_call: TRBD2; v_call: TRBV4-1; cdr3_nt: TGCGCCAGCAGCCTGACGGCTAGCGGGAGTGTCAGTGAGCAGTTCTTC; cdr3_aa: CASSLTASGSVSEQFF
j_call: TRBJ1-3; clone_size: few; d_call: .; v_call: TRBV18; cdr3_nt: TGTGCCAGCTCACCACGACAGCCGGGGCCTACAGCTTCCTCTGGAAACACCATATATTTT; cdr3_aa: CASSPRQPGPTASSGNTIYF
j_call: TRBJ2-7; clone_size: many; d_call: .; v_call: TRBV5-1; cdr3_nt: TGCGCCAGCAGCTTGGAGGCCGCTTCCTACGAGCAGTACTTC; cdr3_aa: CASSLEAASYEQYF
j_call: TRBJ2-7; clone_size: many; d_call: TRBD1; v_call: TRBV6-5; cdr3_nt: TGTGCCAGCAGTTCCCCGGGACAGGGGTTATACGAGCAGTACTTC; cdr3_aa: CASSSPGQGLYEQYF
j_call: TRBJ1-2; clone_size: many; d_call: TRBD1; v_call: TRBV28; cdr3_nt: TGTGCCAGCAGTTCCTACCTCCGGGACAGGTCATCGGACTATGGCTACACCTTC; cdr3_aa: CASSSYLRDRSSDYGYTF
j_call: TRBJ1-1; clone_size: many; d_call: .; v_call: TRBV6-2/TRBV6-3; cdr3_nt: TGTGCCAGCAGTGAGGGTTCGGCAGGGCGCACTGAAGCTTTCTTT; cdr3_aa: CASSEGSAGRTEAFF